This TCR beta chain was sequenced during a study of cytotoxic CD8 clonotypes in ibrutinib-treated CLL. As concerns this clone: Its antigen is as yet unknown.

Data came from immunoSEQ multiplex PCR; TCRdb stores just in-frame clones and leaves some out. The sample contains some 200,000 clones, over 55% of which appear only once. Study-level points and caveats: Sustained-remission patients were sampled at different times than progressing patients were.

V shed 4 bases and J shed 6 bases, with 21 bases lying between them. This CDR3 contains 16 residues. CDR1 and CDR2 (germline): MNHEY, SMNVEV (reference sequence). The sequence was obtained from a human donor with chronic lymphocytic leukemia. V usage is TRBV27 and J usage is TRBJ1-2; D unclear. The sample was PBMCs, taken after 24 months of ibrutinib treatment. This CDR3 reads CASSSDQHQVLDGYTF. In DNA, the CDR3 is TGTGCCAGCAGTTCCGACCAACATCAAGTCCTAGATGGCTACACCTTC.